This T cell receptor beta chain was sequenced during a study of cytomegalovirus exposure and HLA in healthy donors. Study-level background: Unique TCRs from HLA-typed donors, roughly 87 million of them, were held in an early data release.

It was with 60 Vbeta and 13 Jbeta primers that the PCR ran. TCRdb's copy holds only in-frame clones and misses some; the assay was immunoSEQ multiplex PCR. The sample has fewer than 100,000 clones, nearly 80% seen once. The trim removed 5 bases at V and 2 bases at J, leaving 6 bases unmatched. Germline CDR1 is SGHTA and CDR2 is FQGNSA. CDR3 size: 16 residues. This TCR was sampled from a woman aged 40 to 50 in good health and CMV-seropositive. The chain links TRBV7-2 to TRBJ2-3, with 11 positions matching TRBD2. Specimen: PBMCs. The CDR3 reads CASSPRLAGNTDTQYF. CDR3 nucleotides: TGTGCCAGCAGCCCTAGACTAGCGGGGAACACAGATACGCAGTATTTT.